This T cell receptor (beta chain) came from a study of T-cell reconstitution after alpha-beta-depleted transplantation in children. Study-wide results and limits: After one year, T-cell counts and TCRbeta diversity mostly came from new T cells. Alpha-beta T cells about two months after transplant reportedly derived from several hundred expanded graft clones.

With respect to this clonotype: The antigen remains unidentified.

TCRbeta library preparation incorporated unique molecular identifiers. Via MiXCR, TCRdb re-called the PCR reads, giving one row per CDR3 protein. The sample includes hundreds of thousands of distinct CDR3 sequences, 15% to 20% of them seen just once. This receptor was identified in a male patient younger than 18 who had a stem cell transplant for acute lymphoblastic leukemia, so the T cells may come from the graft donor. Specimen: PBMCs, mostly from graft donor cells, collected 360 days after TCRalphabeta/CD19-depleted stem cell transplant.

CDR3 residues: CASSLWISEQFF. CDR3 DNA: TGTGCCAGCTCACTTTGGATTAGTGAGCAGTTCTTC. This rearrangement joins TRBV18 to TRBJ2-1; no reliable D call. V dropped 4 bases and J dropped 9 bases, with 10 bases sitting between them. Germline V lookup: CDR1 KGHSH, CDR2 LQKENI. The CDR3 length is 12 residues.